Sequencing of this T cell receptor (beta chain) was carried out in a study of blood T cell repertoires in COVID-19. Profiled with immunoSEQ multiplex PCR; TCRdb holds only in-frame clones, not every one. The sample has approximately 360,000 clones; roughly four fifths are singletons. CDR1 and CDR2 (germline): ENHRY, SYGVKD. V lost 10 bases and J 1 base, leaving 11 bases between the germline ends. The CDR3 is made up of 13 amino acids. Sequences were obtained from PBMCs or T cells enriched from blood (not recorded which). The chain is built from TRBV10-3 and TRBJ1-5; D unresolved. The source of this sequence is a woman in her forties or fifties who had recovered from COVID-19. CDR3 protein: CASRNSSNQPQHF. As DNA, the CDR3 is TGTGCCAGTCGGAATAGCAGCAATCAGCCCCAGCATTTT.